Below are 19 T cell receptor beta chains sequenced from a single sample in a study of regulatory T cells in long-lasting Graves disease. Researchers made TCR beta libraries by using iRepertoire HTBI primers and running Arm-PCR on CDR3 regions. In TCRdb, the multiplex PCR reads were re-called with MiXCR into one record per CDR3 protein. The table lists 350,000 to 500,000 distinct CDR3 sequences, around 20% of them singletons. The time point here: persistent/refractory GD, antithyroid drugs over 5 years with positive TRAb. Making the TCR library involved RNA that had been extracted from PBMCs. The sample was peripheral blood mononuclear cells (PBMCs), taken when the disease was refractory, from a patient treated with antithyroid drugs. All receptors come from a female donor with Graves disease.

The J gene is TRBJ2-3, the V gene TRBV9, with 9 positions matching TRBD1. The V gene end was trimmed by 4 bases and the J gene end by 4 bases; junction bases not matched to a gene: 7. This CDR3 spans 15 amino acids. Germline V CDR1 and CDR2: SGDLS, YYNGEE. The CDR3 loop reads CASSSRQGVADTQYF. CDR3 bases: TGTGCCAGCAGCTCCCGACAGGGGGTCGCAGATACGCAGTATTTT.

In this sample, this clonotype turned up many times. The CDR3, as DNA: TGTGCCAGCAGGCCGCCTGGCCTAGCGAACACCGGGGAGCTGTTTTTT. Translated: CASRPPGLANTGELFF. The J gene is TRBJ2-2, the V gene TRBV11-2, with unresolved D. V was clipped by 6 bases and J by 0 bases, with 14 bases between them. Germline CDR1 and CDR2: SGHAT and FQNNGV. The CDR3 has 16 residues.

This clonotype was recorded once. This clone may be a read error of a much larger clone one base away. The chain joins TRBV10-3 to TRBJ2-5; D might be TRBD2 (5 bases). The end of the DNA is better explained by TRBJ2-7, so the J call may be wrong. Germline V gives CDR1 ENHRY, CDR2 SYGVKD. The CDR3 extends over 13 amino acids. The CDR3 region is CAPKQRFSYEQYF. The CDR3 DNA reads TGTGCCCCCAAGCAGCGGTTTTCCTACGAGCAGTACTTC.

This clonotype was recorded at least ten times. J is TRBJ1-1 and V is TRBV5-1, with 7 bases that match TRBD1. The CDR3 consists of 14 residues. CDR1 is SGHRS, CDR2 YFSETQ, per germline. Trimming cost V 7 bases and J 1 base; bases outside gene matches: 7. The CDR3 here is CASDSGQPNTEAFF. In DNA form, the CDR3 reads TGCGCCAGCGATTCGGGACAGCCGAACACTGAAGCTTTCTTT. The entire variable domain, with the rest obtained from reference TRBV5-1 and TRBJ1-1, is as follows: KAGVTQTPRYLIKTRGQQVTLSCSPISGHRSVSWYQQTPGQGLQFLFEYFSETQRNKGNFPGRFSGRQFSNSRSEMNVSTLELGDSALYLCASDSGQPNTEAFFGQGTRLTVV.

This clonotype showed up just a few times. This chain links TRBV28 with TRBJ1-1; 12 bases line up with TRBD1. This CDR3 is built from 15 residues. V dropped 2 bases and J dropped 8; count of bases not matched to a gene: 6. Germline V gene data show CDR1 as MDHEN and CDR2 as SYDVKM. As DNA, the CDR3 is TGTGCCAGCAGTTTAGGTGGGACAGGGGGCGTCGAAGCTTTCTTT. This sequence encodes CASSLGGTGGVEAFF.

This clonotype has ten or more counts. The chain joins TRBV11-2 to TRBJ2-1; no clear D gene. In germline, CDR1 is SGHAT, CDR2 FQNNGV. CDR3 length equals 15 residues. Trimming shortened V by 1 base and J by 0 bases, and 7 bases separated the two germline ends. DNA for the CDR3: TGTGCCAGCAGCTTAGGGCAGAGCTCCTACAATGAGCAGTTCTTC. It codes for CASSLGQSSYNEQFF.

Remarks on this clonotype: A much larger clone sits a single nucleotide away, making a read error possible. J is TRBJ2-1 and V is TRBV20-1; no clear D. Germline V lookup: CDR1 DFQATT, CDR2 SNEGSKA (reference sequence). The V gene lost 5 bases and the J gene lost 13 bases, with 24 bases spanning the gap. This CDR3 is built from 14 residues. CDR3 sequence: CSALGLVGQETQFF. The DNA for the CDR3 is TGCAGTGCTCTCGGGCTAGTGGGCCAAGAGACCCAGTTCTTC.

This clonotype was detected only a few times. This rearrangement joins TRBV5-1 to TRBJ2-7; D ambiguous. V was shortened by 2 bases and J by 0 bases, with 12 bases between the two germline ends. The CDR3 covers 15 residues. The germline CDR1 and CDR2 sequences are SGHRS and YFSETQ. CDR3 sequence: CASSFSQGPSYEQYF. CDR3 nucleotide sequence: TGCGCCAGCAGCTTTTCCCAAGGCCCCTCCTACGAGCAGTACTTC.

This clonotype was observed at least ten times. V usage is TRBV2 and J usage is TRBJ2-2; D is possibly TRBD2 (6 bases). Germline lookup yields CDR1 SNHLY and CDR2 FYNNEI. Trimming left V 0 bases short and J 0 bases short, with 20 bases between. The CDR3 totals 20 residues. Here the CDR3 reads CASSEAPEGSAFTNTGELFF. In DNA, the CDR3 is TGTGCCAGCAGTGAAGCGCCGGAGGGCTCCGCCTTTACGAACACCGGGGAGCTGTTTTTT.

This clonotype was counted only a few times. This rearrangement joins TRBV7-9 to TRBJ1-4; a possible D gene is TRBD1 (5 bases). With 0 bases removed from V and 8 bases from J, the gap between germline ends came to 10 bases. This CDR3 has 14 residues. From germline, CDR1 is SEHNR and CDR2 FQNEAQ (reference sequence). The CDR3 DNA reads TGTGCCAGCAGCTTAGCGCTGGGGGGGGAAAAACTGTTTTTT. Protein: CASSLALGGEKLFF.

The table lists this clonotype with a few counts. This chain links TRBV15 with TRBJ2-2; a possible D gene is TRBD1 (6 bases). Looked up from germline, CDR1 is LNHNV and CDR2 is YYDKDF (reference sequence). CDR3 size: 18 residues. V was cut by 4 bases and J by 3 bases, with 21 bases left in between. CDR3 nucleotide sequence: TGTGCCACCAGCACCTTCCCGGGACAAACGTGGGACACCGGGGAGCTGTTTTTT. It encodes CATSTFPGQTWDTGELFF.

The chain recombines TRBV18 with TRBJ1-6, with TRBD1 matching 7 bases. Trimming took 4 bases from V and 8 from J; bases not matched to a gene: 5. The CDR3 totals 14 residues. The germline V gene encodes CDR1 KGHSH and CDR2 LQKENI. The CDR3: CASSRQGGDSPLHF. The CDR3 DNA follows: TGTGCCAGCTCACGACAGGGCGGAGATTCACCCCTCCACTTT.

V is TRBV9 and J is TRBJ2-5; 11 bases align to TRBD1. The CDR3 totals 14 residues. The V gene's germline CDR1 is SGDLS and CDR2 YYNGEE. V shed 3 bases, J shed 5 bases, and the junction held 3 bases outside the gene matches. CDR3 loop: CASSDGTGGETQYF. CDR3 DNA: TGTGCCAGCAGCGACGGGACAGGGGGGGAGACCCAGTACTTC.

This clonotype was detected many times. The CDR3 region has the DNA TGCAGTGCTAGAGCCGACGGACTTGAGCAGTACTTC. Its translation: CSARADGLEQYF. The rearrangement uses TRBV20-1 and TRBJ2-7; D possibly corresponds to TRBD2 (5 bases). The CDR3 is 12 residues long. The V gene's germline CDR1 is DFQATT and CDR2 SNEGSKA (reference sequence). V shed 1 base and J shed 7 bases, with 11 bases lying between them.

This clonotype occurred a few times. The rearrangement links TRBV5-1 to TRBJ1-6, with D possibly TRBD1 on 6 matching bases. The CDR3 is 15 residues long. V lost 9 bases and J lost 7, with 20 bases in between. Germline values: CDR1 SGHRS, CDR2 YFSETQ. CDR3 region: CATRTSDSLNSPLHF. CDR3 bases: TGCGCCACCAGAACTTCGGACAGCTTAAATTCACCCCTCCACTTT.

The CDR3 nucleotides read TGTGCCAGCAGTCCCACTCTTCTCCTACAGGGCGGGGATACGCAGTATTTT. It encodes CASSPTLLLQGGDTQYF. The chain employs TRBV28 and TRBJ2-3; D is possibly TRBD1 (6 bases). Germline V gene data show CDR1 as MDHEN and CDR2 as SYDVKM. The ends were cut back, 5 bases at V and 6 bases at J, with 24 bases in the middle. This CDR3 comprises 17 residues.

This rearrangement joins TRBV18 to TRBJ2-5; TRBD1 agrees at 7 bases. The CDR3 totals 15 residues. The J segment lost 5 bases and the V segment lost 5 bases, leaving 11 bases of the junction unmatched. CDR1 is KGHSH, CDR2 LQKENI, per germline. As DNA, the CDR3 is TGTGCCAGCTCAGCCCCGACAGGGCCTGGGGAGACCCAGTACTTC. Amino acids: CASSAPTGPGETQYF.

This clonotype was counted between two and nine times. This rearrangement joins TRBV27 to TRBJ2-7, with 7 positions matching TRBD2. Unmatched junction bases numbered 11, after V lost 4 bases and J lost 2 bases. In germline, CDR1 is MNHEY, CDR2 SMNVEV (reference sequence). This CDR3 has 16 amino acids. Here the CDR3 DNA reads TGTGCCAGCAGTTGGAGCGGGACCCATGCAACCTACGAGCAGTACTTC. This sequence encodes CASSWSGTHATYEQYF.

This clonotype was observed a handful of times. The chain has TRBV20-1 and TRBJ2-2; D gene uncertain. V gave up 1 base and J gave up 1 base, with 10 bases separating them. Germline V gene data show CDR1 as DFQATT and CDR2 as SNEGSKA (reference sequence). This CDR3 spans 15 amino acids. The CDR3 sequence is CSARVESQNTGELFF. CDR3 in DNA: TGCAGTGCTAGAGTGGAGTCGCAGAACACCGGGGAGCTGTTTTTT.